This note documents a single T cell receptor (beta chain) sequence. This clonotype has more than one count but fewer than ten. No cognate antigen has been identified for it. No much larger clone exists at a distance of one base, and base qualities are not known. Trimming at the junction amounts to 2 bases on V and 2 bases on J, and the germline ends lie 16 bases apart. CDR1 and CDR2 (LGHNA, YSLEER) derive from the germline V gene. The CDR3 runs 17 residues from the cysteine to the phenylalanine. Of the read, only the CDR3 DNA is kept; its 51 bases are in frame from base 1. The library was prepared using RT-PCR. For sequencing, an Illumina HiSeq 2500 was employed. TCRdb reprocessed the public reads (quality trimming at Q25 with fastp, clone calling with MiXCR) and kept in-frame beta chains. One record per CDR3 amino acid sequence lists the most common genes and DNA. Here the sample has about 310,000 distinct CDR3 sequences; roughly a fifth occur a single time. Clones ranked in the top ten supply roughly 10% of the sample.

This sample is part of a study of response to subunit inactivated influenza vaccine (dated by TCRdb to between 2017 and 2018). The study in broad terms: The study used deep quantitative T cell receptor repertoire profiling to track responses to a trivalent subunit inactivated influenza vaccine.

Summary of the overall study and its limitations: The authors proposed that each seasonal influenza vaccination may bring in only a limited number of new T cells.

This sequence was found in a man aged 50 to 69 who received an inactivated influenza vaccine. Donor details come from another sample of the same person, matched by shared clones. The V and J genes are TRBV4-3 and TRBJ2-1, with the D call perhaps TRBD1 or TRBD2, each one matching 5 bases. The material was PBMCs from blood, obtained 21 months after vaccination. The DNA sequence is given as TGCGCCAGCAGCCAATCTCACCCAAGGGACGCCTACAATGAGCAGTTCTTC. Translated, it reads CASSQSHPRDAYNEQFF.